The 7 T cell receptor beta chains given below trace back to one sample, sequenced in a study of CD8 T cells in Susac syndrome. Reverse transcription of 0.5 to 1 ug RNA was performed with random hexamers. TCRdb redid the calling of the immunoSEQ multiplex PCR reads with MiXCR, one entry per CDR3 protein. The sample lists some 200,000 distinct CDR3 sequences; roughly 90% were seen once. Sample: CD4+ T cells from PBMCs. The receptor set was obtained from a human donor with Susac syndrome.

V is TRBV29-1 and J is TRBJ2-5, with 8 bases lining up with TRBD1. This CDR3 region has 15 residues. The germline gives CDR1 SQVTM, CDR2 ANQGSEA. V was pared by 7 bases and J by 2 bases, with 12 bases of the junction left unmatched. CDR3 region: CSATLNTGGQETQYF. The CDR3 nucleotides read TGCAGCGCCACACTAAACACAGGGGGGCAAGAGACCCAGTACTTC.

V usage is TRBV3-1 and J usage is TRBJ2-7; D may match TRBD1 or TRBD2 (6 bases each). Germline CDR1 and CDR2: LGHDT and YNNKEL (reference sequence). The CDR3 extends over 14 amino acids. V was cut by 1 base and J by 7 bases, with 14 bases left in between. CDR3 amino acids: CASSQVAGAGEQYF. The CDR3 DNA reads TGTGCCAGCAGCCAAGTGGCAGGGGCGGGGGAGCAGTACTTC.

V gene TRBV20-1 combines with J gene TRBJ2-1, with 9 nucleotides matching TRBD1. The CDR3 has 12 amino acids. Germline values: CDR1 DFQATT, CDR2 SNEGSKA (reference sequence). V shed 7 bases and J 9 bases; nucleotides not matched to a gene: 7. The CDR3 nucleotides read TGCAGTGTTTCACAGGGGGCGGCTGAGCAGTTCTTC. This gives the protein CSVSQGAAEQFF.

The DNA of the CDR3 is TGTGCCAGCACCTTAAGACACGGTGGCTACACCTTC. It translates to CASTLRHGGYTF. The chain joins TRBV2 to TRBJ1-2; the D is unclear. The CDR3 is 12 residues long. CDR1 is SNHLY and CDR2 is FYNNEI in the germline V gene. Trimming removed 7 bases from V and 7 bases from J, with 13 bases in between.

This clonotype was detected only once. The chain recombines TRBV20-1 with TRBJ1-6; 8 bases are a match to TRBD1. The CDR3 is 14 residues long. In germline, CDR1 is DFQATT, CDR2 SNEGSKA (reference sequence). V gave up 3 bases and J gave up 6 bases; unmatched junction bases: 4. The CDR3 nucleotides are TGCAGTGCTAGGCCGACAGGGGCTAATTCACCCCTCCACTTT. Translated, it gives CSARPTGANSPLHF.

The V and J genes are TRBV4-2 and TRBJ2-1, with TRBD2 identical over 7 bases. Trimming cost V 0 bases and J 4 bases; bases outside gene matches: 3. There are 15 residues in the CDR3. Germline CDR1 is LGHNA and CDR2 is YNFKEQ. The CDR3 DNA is TGTGCCAGCAGCCAAGAATGGCGGGAGTACAATGAGCAGTTCTTC. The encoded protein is CASSQEWREYNEQFF.

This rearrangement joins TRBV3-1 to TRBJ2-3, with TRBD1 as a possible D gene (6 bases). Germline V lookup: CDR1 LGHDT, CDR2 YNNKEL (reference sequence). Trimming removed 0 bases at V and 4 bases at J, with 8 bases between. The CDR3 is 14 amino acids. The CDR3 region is CASSQDSGADTQYF. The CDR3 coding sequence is TGTGCCAGCAGCCAAGACTCAGGGGCAGATACGCAGTATTTT.